These 2 T cell receptor beta chains were sequenced from one sample in a study of T cells after yellow fever vaccination. TCRdb itself ran the 5' RACE reads through MiXCR, one entry per CDR3 protein. This sample yields about 350,000 distinct CDR3 sequences, of which about an eighth are seen a single time; roughly 3.1% belongs to the top ten. Sequenced here: CD4+ T cells sorted from PBMCs, sampled 15 days after the yellow fever booster vaccination. The receptor set was obtained from a man aged 18 to 29 who received the YFV17D yellow fever vaccine.

V is TRBV24-1 and J is TRBJ1-2; possibly TRBD1 for D (6 bases). Trimming took off 1 base at V and 6 bases at J, with 20 bases between the two ends. Germline CDR1 is KGHDR and CDR2 is SFDVKD. The CDR3 is 17 amino acids. The CDR3 spells CATSDFPVDRLGNGYTF. The CDR3 DNA sequence: TGTGCCACCAGTGATTTCCCCGTTGACAGGCTGGGGAATGGCTACACCTTC.

This clonotype was counted between two and nine times. The rearrangement joins TRBV11-3 to TRBJ2-7, with D perhaps matching TRBD1 or TRBD2 (5 bases each). Between the trimmed V and J ends, which lost 5 bases and 6 bases, there was a span of 23 bases. This CDR3 has 16 residues. The germline V gene has CDR1 SGHNT and CDR2 YENEEA. This CDR3 reads CASSPRSGHPRSEQYF. CDR3 nucleotides: TGTGCCAGCAGCCCCCGGAGCGGACATCCCAGAAGCGAGCAGTACTTC. The whole variable domain, remainder taken from reference TRBV11-3 and TRBJ2-7, is EAGVVQSPRYKIIEKKQPVAFWCNPISGHNTLYWYLQNLGQGPELLIRYENEEAVDDSQLPKDRFSAERLKGVDSTLKIQPAELGDSAVYLCASSPRSGHPRSEQYFGPGTRLTVT.